The clone carrying this TCR beta chain was counted between two and nine times. Its antigen remains unidentified. The data derive from a study of cytomegalovirus exposure and HLA in healthy donors. Study outcomes and limitations: Researchers counted roughly 150 TCR beta chains as cytomegalovirus-associated. V segments that were indistinguishable, TRBV6-2 and TRBV6-3 among them, were omitted from analysis. Using a false discovery rate of 0.05, a later analysis showed that roughly 16,000 TCR beta sequences were associated with HLA alleles.

PCR used 60 Vbeta primers and 13 Jbeta primers. The data were produced by immunoSEQ multiplex PCR, yet TCRdb's version contains in-frame clones alone and is incomplete. Among about 160,000 clones, about 77% were seen once, and the ten largest hold about 1.3%. The CDR3 is 14 amino acids. Germline V gene lookup returns CDR1 SGHAT and CDR2 FQNNGV. Germline trimming cut 5 bases from V and 3 bases from J; bases unmatched to any gene: 6. Sequencing input: PBMCs. The origin of this receptor is a young man in good health and CMV-seronegative. The chain combines TRBV11-2 with TRBJ2-7; TRBD2 matches 8 bases. This chain's CDR3 is CASSPIAGSYEQYF. CDR3 DNA sequence: TGTGCCAGCAGCCCTATAGCGGGAAGCTACGAGCAGTACTTC.